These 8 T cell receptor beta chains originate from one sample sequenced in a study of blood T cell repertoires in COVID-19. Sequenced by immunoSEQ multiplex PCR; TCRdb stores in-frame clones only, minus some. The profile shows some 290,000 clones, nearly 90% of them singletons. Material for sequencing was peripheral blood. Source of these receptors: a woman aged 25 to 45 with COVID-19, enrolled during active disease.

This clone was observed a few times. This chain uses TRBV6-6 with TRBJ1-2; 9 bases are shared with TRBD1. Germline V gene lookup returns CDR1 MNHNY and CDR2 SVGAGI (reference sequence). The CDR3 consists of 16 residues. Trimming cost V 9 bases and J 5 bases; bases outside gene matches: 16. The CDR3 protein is CASSTGPGTGTYGYTF. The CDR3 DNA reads TGTGCCAGTTCCACCGGTCCCGGGACAGGGACATATGGCTACACCTTC.

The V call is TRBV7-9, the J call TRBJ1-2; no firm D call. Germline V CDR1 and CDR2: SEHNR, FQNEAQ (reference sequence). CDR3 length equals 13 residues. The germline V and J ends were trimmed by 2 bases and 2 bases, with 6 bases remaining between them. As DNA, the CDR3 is TGTGCCAGCAGCTTAAAGGAGAACTATGGCTACACCTTC. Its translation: CASSLKENYGYTF.

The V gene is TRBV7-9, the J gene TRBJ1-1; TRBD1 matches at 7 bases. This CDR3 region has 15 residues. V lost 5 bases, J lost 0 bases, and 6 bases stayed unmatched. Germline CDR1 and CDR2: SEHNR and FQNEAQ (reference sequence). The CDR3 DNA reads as TGTGCCAGCAGCCAGACAGGGACCATGAACACTGAAGCTTTCTTT. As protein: CASSQTGTMNTEAFF.

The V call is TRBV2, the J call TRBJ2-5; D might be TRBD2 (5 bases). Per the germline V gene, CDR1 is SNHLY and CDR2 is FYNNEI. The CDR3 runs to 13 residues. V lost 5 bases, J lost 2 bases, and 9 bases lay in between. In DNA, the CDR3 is TGTGCCAGCAGTACGACTACTCAAGAGACCCAGTACTTC. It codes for CASSTTTQETQYF.

For the CDR3, the DNA is TGTGCCAGCAGTTCGGACAGCCAAGAGACCCAGTACTTC. Amino acid sequence: CASSSDSQETQYF. The V gene is TRBV2, the J gene TRBJ2-5, with D possibly TRBD1 on 6 matching bases. CDR1 SNHLY and CDR2 FYNNEI come from the germline V gene. V was clipped by 5 bases and J by 1 base, with 8 bases between them. CDR3 size: 13 residues. Full variable domain (outside the CDR3, taken from reference TRBV2 and TRBJ2-5): EPEVTQTPSHQVTQMGQEVILRCVPISNHLYFYWYRQILGQKVEFLVSFYNNEISEKSEIFDDQFSVERPDGSNFTLKIRSTKLEDSAMYFCASSSDSQETQYFGPGTRLLVL.

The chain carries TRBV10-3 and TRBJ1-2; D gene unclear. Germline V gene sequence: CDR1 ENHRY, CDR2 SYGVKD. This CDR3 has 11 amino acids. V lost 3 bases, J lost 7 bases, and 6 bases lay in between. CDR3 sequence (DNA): TGTGCCATCAGTGATCGGGGTGGCTACACCTTC. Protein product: CAISDRGGYTF.

The CDR3 nucleotides read TGTGCCAGCAGTCTCTCGCCGCTAGCGGGGGGAACCAATGAGCAGTTCTTC. It codes for CASSLSPLAGGTNEQFF. The J gene is TRBJ2-1, the V gene TRBV6-2 or TRBV6-3, with TRBD2 matching over 11 bases. Germline CDR1 and CDR2: MNHEY and SVGEGT. Losses at the gene ends were 5 bases for V and 6 bases for J; bases not matched to a gene: 12. CDR3 length: 17 residues.

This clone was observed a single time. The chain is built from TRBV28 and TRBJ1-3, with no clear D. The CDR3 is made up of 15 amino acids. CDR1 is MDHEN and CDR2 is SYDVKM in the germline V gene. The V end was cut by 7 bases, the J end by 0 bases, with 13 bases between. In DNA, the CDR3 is TGTGCCAGCACTACCGACGGGTACTCTGGAAACACCATATATTTT. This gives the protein CASTTDGYSGNTIYF.